Sequencing of this T cell receptor (beta chain) was carried out in a study of blood T cells in healthy people across ages. Germline V gives CDR1 SQVTM, CDR2 ANQGSEA. Trimming shortened V by 6 bases and J by 8 bases, and 16 bases separated the two germline ends. This CDR3 comprises 13 residues. Broader study findings: Per-million-T-cell TCR beta diversity fell roughly linearly with age.

Regarding this clonotype: Antigen specificity is unknown.

Primers used in a second PCR of roughly 7 to 12 cycles were a sample-barcoded 5' primer and a J-beta primer mix. TCRdb reprocessed the 5' RACE reads via MiXCR and lists one record per CDR3 protein. Of approximately 800,000 distinct CDR3 sequences listed, just under 25% were seen once; the top ten hold under 4%. These data also featured in a second study, about T cells of mothers and their children. That publication notes: Each mother yielded more than 8 million TCR beta CDR3 reads. Each child yielded around 2.9 million reads.

This clonotype originated in a boy aged 10-17 years in good health. The sequenced material came from blood. J is TRBJ2-2 and V is TRBV29-1; D gene unclear. The CDR3 reads CSVRKIGAGELFF. The DNA of the CDR3 is TGCAGCGTACGAAAGATTGGAGCTGGGGAGCTGTTTTTT.